What follows is one T cell receptor beta chain and its context. Its target is not known. Using immunoSEQ multiplex PCR, the repertoire was profiled, and TCRdb retains in-frame clones only, with some absent. This table holds over 150,000 clones, around 83% found once. This entry belongs to a study of cytomegalovirus exposure and HLA in healthy donors. Study-wide results and caveats: CMV antigen specificity was confirmed in vitro for a few CMV-associated chains.

Trimming took off 6 bases at V and 3 bases at J, with 19 bases between the two ends. Germline CDR1 SGHRS, CDR2 YFSETQ. There are 16 residues in the CDR3. This TCR was recovered from a woman aged 30 to 39 in good health and CMV-seropositive. The sequenced sample consisted of PBMCs. This sequence joins TRBV5-1 and TRBJ2-1; maybe TRBD1 (5 bases). CDR3 loop: CASNPGPGSFYNEQFF. The CDR3 DNA sequence: TGCGCCAGCAACCCCGGGCCAGGGTCCTTCTACAATGAGCAGTTCTTC.